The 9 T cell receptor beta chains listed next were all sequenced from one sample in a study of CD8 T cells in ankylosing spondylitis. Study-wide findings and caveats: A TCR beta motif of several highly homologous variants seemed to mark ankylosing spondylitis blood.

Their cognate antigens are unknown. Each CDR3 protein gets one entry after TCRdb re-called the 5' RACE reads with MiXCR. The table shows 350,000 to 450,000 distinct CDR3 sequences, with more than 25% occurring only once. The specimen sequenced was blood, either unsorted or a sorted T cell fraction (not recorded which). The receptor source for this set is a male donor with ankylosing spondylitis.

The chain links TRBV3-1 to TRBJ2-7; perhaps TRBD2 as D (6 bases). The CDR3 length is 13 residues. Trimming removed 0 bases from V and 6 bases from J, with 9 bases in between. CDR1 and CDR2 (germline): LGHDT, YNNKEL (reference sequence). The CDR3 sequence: CASSQDWTTEQYF. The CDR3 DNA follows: TGTGCCAGCAGCCAAGATTGGACTACCGAGCAGTACTTC.

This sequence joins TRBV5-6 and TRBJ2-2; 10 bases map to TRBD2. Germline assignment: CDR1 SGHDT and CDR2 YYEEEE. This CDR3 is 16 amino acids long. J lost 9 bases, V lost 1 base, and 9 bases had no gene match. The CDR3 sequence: CASSLYPSGSPRELFF. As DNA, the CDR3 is TGTGCCAGCAGCTTGTATCCTAGCGGGAGTCCCCGGGAGCTGTTTTTT.

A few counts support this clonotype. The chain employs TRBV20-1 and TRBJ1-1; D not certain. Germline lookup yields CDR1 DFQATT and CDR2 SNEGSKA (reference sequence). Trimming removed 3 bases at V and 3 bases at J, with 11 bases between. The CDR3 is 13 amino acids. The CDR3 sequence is CSASTNLDTEAFF. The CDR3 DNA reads TGCAGTGCTAGTACGAATCTAGACACTGAAGCTTTCTTT.

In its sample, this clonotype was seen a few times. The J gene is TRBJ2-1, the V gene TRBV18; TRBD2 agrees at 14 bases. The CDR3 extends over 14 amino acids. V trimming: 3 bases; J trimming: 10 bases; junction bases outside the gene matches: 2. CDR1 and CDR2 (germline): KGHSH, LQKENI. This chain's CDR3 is CASSPGTSGSEQFF. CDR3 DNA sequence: TGTGCCAGCTCACCCGGGACTAGCGGGAGCGAGCAGTTCTTC.

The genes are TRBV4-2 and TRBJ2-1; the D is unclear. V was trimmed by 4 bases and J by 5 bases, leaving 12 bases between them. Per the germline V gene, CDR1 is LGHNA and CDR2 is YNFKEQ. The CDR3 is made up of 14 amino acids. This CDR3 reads CASSRPSGDNEQFF. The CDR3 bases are TGTGCCAGCAGCCGCCCCAGTGGGGACAATGAGCAGTTCTTC.

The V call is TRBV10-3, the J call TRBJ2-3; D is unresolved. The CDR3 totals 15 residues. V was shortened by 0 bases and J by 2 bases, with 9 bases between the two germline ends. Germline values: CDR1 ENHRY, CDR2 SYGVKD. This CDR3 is CAISESYSSTDTQYF. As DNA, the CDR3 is TGTGCCATCAGTGAGTCCTACAGCTCCACAGATACGCAGTATTTT.

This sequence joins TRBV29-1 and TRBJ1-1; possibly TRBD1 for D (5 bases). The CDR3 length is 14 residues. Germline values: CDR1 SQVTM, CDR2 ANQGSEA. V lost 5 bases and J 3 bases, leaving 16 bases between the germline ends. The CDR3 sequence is CSVKSPGGDTEAFF. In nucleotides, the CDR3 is TGCAGCGTTAAGTCACCCGGGGGGGACACTGAAGCTTTCTTT.

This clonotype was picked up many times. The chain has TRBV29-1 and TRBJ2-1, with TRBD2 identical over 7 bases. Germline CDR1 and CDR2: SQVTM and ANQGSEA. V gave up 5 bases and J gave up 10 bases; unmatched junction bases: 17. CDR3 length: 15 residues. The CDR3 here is CSVYTPGLPVSEQFF. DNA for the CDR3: TGCAGCGTTTATACACCGGGACTACCAGTCTCCGAGCAGTTCTTC.

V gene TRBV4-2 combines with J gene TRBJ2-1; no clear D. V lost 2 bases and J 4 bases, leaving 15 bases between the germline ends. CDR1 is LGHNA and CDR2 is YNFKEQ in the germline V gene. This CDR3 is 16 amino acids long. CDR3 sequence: CASSQPRAQGYNEQFF. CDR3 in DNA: TGTGCCAGCAGCCAACCCCGAGCCCAAGGGTACAATGAGCAGTTCTTC.